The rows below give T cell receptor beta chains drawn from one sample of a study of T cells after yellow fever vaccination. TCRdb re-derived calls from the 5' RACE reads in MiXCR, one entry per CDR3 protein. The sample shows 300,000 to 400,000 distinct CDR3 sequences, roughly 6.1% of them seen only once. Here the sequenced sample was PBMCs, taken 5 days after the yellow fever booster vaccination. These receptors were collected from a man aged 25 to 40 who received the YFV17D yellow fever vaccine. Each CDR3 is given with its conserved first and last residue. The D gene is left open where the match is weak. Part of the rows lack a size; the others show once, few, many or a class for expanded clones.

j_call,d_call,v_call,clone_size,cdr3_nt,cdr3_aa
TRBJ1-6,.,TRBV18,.,TGTGCCAGCTCACCGAAGGGCCAGAATTCACCCCTCCACTTT,CASSPKGQNSPLHF
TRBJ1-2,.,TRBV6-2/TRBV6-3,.,TGTGCCAGCAGTTACGAGAGCAGGATCTATGGCTACACCTTC,CASSYESRIYGYTF
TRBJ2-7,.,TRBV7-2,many,TGTGCCAGTAAAGACGGGGCCACCTACGAGCAGTACTTC,CASKDGATYEQYF
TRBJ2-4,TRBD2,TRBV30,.,TGTGCCTGGAGCCCCGATAGATCGGGAGGGCCAGGGATTCAGTACTTC,CAWSPDRSGGPGIQYF
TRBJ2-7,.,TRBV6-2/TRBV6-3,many,TGTGCCAGCCGTACGGGGATGCTCGGAACCTACGAGCAGTACTTC,CASRTGMLGTYEQYF
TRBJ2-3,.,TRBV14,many,TGTGCCAGCAGCCAAGCGTCGTCCGATACGCAGTATTTT,CASSQASSDTQYF
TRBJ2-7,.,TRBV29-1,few,TGCAGCGTAGGGGCGGGTTCCGAGCAGTACTTC,CSVGAGSEQYF
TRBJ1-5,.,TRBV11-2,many,TGTGCCAGCAGCCCGGGGTTTCGGCAGCCCCAGCATTTT,CASSPGFRQPQHF
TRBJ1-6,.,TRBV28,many,TGTGCCAGCGGCCTAAAAAATTCACCCCTCCACTTT,CASGLKNSPLHF
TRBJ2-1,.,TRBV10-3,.,TGTGCCCACCAGCCCCAAGTTGGAAGCGGGTCACAATATGAGCAGTTCTTC,CAHQPQVGSGSQYEQFF
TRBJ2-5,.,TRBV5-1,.,TGCGCCAGCAGCCTGGGACTGCCTGAAGAGACCCAGTACTTC,CASSLGLPEETQYF
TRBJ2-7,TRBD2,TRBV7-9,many,TGTGCCAGCAGCTTCAAACTAGCGGGAGAAGGGTCCTACGAGCAGTACTTC,CASSFKLAGEGSYEQYF
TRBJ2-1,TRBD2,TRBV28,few,TGTGCCAGCATTCCGGGAGGGTACAATGAGCAGTTCTTC,CASIPGGYNEQFF
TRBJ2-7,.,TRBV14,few,TGTGCCAGCAGCTCGAAACCCATCCTCACCGGGACAAACGAGGGCGAGCAGTACTTC,CASSSKPILTGTNEGEQYF
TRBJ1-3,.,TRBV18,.,TGTGCCAGCTCACCACAAGCCCAGGTCCGAAACACCATATATTTT,CASSPQAQVRNTIYF
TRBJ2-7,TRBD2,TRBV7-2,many,TGTGCCAGCAGCTATCAGGGCGGGAGTATTTACGAGCAGTACTTC,CASSYQGGSIYEQYF
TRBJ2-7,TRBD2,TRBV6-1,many,TGTGCCAGCAGTCTAGCGGGATTGTCGTACGAGCAGTACTTC,CASSLAGLSYEQYF
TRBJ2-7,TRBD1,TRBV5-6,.,TGTGCCAGCAGCCGAACAGGGGAATACGAGCAGTACTTC,CASSRTGEYEQYF
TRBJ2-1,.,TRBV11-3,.,TGTGCCAGCAGCTTAGATATTCGGCCCCACAATGAGCAGTTCTTC,CASSLDIRPHNEQFF
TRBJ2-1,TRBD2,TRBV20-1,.,TGCAGTGCTAGAGGATCAATACCCGGACTAGCGTTGAACAATGAGCAGTTCTTC,CSARGSIPGLALNNEQFF
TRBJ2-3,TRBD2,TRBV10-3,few,TGTGCCATCAGGAGACTAGCGGGAGGTTTCTCAGATACGCAGTATTTT,CAIRRLAGGFSDTQYF
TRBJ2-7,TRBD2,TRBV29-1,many,TGCAGCGTTCGTCCTAGCGGGAGCAGCTACGAGCAGTACTTC,CSVRPSGSSYEQYF
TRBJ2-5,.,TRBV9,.,TGTGCCAGCAGCGGGCCGAGAGAGACCCAGTACTTC,CASSGPRETQYF
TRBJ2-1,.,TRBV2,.,TGTGCCAGCAGTGAAGTTTCGTCGAGCTCCTACAATGAGCAGTTCTTC,CASSEVSSSSYNEQFF
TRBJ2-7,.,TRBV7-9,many,TGTGCCAGCAGCTTAGTCGGGGTGCCCCCGGGCAACTTC,CASSLVGVPPGNF
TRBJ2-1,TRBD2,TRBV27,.,TGTGCCAGCAGAGGGAGCGGGGGCAATGAGCAGTTCTTC,CASRGSGGNEQFF
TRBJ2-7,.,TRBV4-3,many,TGCGCCAGCAGCCAAGACTATCGGTCCAGCCGCTACGAGCAGTACTTC,CASSQDYRSSRYEQYF
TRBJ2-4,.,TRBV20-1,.,TGCAGTGGGGCTGCCGGGCGGAACATTCAGTACTTC,CSGAAGRNIQYF
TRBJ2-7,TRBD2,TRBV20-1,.,TGCAGTGCTAGGGGAAAAGGGACTAGCGGAGGGGTACGGAGTTTCGAGCAGTACTTC,CSARGKGTSGGVRSFEQYF
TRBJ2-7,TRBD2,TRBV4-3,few,TGCGCCAGCAGCCAGGACGGGAGGGCCCCTATCAGGCAGTACTTC,CASSQDGRAPIRQYF
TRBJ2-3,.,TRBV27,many,TGTGCCAGCAGTTTGGGGCTGAGCGGCACAGATACGCAGTATTTT,CASSLGLSGTDTQYF
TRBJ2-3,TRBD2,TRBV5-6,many,TGTGCCAGCAGCAAACGGATACTAGCGGGAAGCACAGATACGCAGTATTTT,CASSKRILAGSTDTQYF
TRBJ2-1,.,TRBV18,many,TGTGCCAGCTCACCACCGGGCGTCGGGCGGGAGCAGTTCTTC,CASSPPGVGREQFF
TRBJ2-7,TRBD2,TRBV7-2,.,TGTGCCAGCAGACTAGCGGCCCTCTCCTACGAGCAGTACTTC,CASRLAALSYEQYF
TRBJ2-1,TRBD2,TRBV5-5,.,TGTGCCAGCAGCTCCTGGAAGAGCGGGAGTTTTAGTGAGCAGTTCTTC,CASSSWKSGSFSEQFF
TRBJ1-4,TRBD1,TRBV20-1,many,TGCAGTGCTTCCGGGACAGCGAATGAAAAACTGTTTTTT,CSASGTANEKLFF